This T cell receptor (beta chain) was sequenced for a study of T cell changes during pregnancy in multiple sclerosis. The protocol was immunoSEQ multiplex PCR, while the TCRdb copy is restricted to in-frame clones and leaves out a portion. The repertoire holds about 100,000 clones, with about 92% as singletons. CDR1 is MDHEN and CDR2 is SYDVKM in the germline V gene. V lost 6 bases, J lost 6 bases, and 11 bases lay in between. The CDR3 loop spans 12 amino acids. The rearrangement uses TRBV28 and TRBJ1-2; D gene ambiguous. The source material was peripheral blood, sampled in the second trimester of pregnancy. This receptor was taken from a female donor with multiple sclerosis, enrolled in a pregnancy study. CDR3 sequence (DNA): TGTGCCAGCAGAATCCCGGGGAATGGCTACACCTTC. As protein: CASRIPGNGYTF.